This T cell receptor beta chain is from a study of human T cells and chemical hapten exposure. At the level of the study: Epicutaneous patch tests delivered 0.01% DPC to the upper back, with evaluation at 6 days. Patients were mainly female, each with alopecia areata, totalis or universalis.

This CDR3 region has 16 residues. Germline CDR1 is SEHNR and CDR2 is FQNEAQ (reference sequence). Trimming removed 4 bases from V and 0 bases from J; junction bases left unmatched: 5. Time point noted: patch test 2, 6 weeks after DPC sensitization. Treatment here: therapeutic diphenylcyclopropenone sensitization with weekly scalp DPC. This clonotype was recorded at least ten times. Individual cDNA molecules (in the library) carried attached unique molecular identifiers. From the RACE reads, TCRdb called clonotypes with MiXCR, one entry per CDR3 protein. The sample yields 70,000 to 95,000 distinct CDR3 sequences, 6% to 8.5% seen once.

J is TRBJ1-5 and V is TRBV7-9; 8 bases map to TRBD1. This material consisted of whole blood, taken in connection with sensitization to the hapten diphenylcyclopropenone (DPC). This receptor was taken from a woman between 25 and 40 years old with alopecia areata. Some clones in this sample may be carry-over from other donors' samples. The CDR3 nucleotides read TGTGCCAGCAGCTCCGGACAGGGAGATAGCAATCAGCCCCAGCATTTT. Its translation is CASSSGQGDSNQPQHF.